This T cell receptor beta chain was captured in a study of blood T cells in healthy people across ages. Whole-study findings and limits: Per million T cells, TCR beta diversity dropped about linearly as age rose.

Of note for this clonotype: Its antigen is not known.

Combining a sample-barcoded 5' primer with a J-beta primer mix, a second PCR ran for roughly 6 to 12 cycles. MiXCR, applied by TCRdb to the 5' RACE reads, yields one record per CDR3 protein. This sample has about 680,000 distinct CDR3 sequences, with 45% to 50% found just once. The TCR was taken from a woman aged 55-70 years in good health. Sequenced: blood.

CDR3 protein: CASSSRDRGYGEQYF. CDR3 DNA: TGTGCCAGCAGCTCTCGGGACAGGGGTTATGGTGAGCAGTACTTC. The chain joins TRBV28 to TRBJ2-4, with 10 bases aligning to TRBD1. CDR3 length: 15 residues. Germline V lookup: CDR1 MDHEN, CDR2 SYDVKM. The junction had 15 bases not matched to a gene; V was cut back by 6 bases and J by 13 bases. Combining the CDR3 with reference TRBV28 and TRBJ2-4 gives the whole variable domain DVKVTQSSRYLVKRTGEKVFLECVQDMDHENMFWYRQDPGLGLRLIYFSYDVKMKEKGDIPEGYSVSREKKERFSLILESASTNQTSMYLCASSSRDRGYGEQYFGAGTRLSVL.